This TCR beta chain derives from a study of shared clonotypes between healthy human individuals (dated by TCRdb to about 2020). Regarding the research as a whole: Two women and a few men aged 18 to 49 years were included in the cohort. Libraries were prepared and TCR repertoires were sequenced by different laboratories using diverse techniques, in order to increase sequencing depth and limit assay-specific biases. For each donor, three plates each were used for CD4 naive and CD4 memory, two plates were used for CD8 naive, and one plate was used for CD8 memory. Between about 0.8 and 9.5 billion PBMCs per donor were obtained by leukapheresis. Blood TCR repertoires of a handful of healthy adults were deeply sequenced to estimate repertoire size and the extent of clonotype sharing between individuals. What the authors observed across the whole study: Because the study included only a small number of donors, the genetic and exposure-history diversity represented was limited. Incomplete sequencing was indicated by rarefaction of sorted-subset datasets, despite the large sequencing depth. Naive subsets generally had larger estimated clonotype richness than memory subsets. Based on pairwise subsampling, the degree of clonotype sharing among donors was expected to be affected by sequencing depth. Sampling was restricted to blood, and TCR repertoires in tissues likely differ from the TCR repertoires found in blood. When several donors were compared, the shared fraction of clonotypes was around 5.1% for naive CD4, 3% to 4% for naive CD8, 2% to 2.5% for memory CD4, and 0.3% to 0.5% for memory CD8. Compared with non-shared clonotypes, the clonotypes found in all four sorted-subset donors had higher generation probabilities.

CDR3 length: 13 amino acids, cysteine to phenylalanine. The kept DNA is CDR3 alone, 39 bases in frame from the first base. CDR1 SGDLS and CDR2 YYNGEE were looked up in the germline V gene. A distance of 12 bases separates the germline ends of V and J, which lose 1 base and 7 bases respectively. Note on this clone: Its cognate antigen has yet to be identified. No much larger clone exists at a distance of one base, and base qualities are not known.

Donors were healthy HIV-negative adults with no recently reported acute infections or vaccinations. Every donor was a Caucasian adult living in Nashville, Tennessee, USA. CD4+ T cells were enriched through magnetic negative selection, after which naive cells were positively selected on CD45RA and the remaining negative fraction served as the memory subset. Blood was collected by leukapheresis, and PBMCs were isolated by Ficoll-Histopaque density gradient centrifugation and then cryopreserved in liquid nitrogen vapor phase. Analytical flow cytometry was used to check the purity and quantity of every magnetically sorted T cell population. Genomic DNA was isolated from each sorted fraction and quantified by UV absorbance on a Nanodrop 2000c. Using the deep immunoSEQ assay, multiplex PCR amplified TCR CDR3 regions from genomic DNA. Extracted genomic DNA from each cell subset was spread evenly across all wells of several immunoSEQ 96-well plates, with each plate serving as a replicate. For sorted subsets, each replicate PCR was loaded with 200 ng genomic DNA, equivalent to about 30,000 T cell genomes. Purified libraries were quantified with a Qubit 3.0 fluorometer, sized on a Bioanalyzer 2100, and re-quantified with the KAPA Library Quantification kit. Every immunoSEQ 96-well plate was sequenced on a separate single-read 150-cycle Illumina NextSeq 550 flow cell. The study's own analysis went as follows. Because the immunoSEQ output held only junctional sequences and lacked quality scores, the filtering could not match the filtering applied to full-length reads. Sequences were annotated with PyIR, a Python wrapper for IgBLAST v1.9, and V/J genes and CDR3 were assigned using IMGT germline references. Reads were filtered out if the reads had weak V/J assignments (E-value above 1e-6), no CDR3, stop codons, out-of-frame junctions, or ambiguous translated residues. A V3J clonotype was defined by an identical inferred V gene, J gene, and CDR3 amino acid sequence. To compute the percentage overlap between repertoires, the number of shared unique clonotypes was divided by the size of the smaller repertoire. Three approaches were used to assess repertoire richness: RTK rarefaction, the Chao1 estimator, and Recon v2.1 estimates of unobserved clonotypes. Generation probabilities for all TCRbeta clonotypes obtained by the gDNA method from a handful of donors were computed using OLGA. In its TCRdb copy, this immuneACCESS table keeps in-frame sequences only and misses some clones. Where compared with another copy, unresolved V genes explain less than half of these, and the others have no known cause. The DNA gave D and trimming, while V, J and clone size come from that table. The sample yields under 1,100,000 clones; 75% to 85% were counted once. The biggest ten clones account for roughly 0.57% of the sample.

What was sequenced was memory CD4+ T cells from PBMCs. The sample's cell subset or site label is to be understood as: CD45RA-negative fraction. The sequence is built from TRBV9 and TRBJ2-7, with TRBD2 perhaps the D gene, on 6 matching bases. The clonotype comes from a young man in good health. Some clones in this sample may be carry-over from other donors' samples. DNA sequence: TGTGCCAGCAGCGTAACGGGAGTTTCGGAGCAGTACTTC. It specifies CASSVTGVSEQYF.